This entry lists 19 T cell receptor beta chains sequenced from one sample in a study of cytomegalovirus exposure and HLA in healthy donors. 13 Jbeta primers and 60 Vbeta primers were used for the PCR. The table came from immunoSEQ multiplex PCR; TCRdb's copy has only in-frame clones and leaves some out. The sample shows some 140,000 clones, about 85% of them seen only once. Input material: PBMCs. These receptors originate from a young man in good health and CMV-seropositive.

V gene TRBV7-2 combines with J gene TRBJ1-5; 7 bases match TRBD1. The trim removed 3 bases at V and 5 bases at J, leaving 13 bases unmatched. The CDR3 runs to 17 residues. Germline CDR1 SGHTA, CDR2 FQGNSA. The DNA for the CDR3 is TGTGCCAGCAGCTTCAAAGGGGGCTATTACAGGGATCAGCCCCAGCATTTT. Its protein product is CASSFKGGYYRDQPQHF.

This clone has a single count. This chain uses TRBV7-9 with TRBJ1-1, with a weak D call TRBD1 (5 bases). Trimming left V 5 bases short and J 7 bases short, with 14 bases between. Germline V gene sequence: CDR1 SEHNR, CDR2 FQNEAQ (reference sequence). CDR3 size: 13 residues. CDR3 region: CASSPKWRGEAFF. The DNA for the CDR3 is TGTGCCAGCAGCCCCAAGTGGAGGGGTGAAGCTTTCTTT. The entire variable domain, with the rest obtained from reference TRBV7-9 and TRBJ1-1, is as follows: DTGVSQNPRHKITKRGQNVTFRCDPISEHNRLYWYRQTLGQGPEFLTYFQNEAQLEKSRLLSDRFSAERPKGSFSTLEIQRTEQGDSAMYLCASSPKWRGEAFFGQGTRLTVV.

The V gene is TRBV29-1, the J gene TRBJ2-3; tentatively, D is TRBD2 (5 bases). There are 12 residues in the CDR3. Germline lookup yields CDR1 SQVTM and CDR2 ANQGSEA. Trimming shortened V by 5 bases and J by 1 base, and 7 bases separated the two germline ends. DNA for the CDR3: TGCAGCGTTTCCGGGGGCACAGATACGCAGTATTTT. It specifies CSVSGGTDTQYF.

The V call is TRBV30, the J call TRBJ2-7, with D tentatively TRBD1 (6 bases). V dropped 8 bases and J dropped 1 base, with 12 bases sitting between them. This CDR3 contains 12 residues. CDR1 and CDR2 (germline): GTSNPN, SVGIG (reference sequence). As DNA, the CDR3 is TGTGCCCTTACGGACAGTTCCTACGAGCAGTACTTC. This translates into CALTDSSYEQYF.

V gene TRBV6-1 combines with J gene TRBJ1-2; D is undetermined. The CDR3 is 19 residues long. Germline loops: CDR1 MNHNS, CDR2 SASEGT. The V gene lost 0 bases and the J gene lost 0 bases, with 20 bases spanning the gap. In DNA, the CDR3 is TGTGCCAGCAGTGAAGCTTCGGTTCAGGTCTGGATTGCTAACTATGGCTACACCTTC. It is translated as CASSEASVQVWIANYGYTF.

This clone was observed a few times. This chain connects TRBV29-1 to TRBJ1-2; D is perhaps TRBD1 (6 bases). The CDR3 is made up of 13 amino acids. The V gene's germline CDR1 is SQVTM and CDR2 ANQGSEA. V gave up 7 bases and J gave up 5 bases, with 17 bases separating them. The CDR3 here is CSAWDGGAYGYTF. For the CDR3, the DNA is TGCAGCGCCTGGGATGGGGGGGCGTATGGCTACACCTTC.

This sequence joins TRBV30 and TRBJ2-5; D perhaps matches TRBD2 (7 bases). Trimming removed 4 bases from V and 5 bases from J, with 14 bases in between. Germline values: CDR1 GTSNPN, CDR2 SVGIG (reference sequence). The CDR3 is made up of 13 amino acids. CDR3 region: CAWTRGGVETQYF. The CDR3 coding sequence is TGTGCCTGGACGAGGGGGGGAGTGGAGACCCAGTACTTC.

CDR3 protein: CASSFSQGMADTQYF. CDR3 coding DNA: TGTGCCAGCAGCTTTAGTCAGGGTATGGCAGATACGCAGTATTTT. The chain employs TRBV5-4 and TRBJ2-3, with a possible D match to TRBD1 (5 bases). In germline, CDR1 is SGHNT, CDR2 YYREEE (reference sequence). This CDR3 has 15 amino acids. Trimming took 2 bases from V and 4 from J, leaving 14 bases between them.

The V and J genes are TRBV6-5 and TRBJ1-5, with 7 bases fitting TRBD1. J gave up 4 bases and V 6 bases, and 9 bases lay outside the gene matches. Germline values: CDR1 MNHEY, CDR2 SVGAGI. This CDR3 spans 15 amino acids. The CDR3 nucleotides read TGTGCCAGCAGGCAGGGGACAGTCAAGAATCAGCCCCAGCATTTT. Protein: CASRQGTVKNQPQHF.

This clone was seen a few times. V gene TRBV7-3 combines with J gene TRBJ1-1; D might be TRBD1 (6 bases). Germline values: CDR1 SGHTA, CDR2 FQGTGA. V lost 5 bases and J 0 bases, leaving 22 bases between the germline ends. The CDR3 covers 18 residues. The CDR3 DNA reads as TGTGCCAGCAGCCGCAGTCACAGGGAGGGTAGAATGAACACTGAAGCTTTCTTT. This translates into CASSRSHREGRMNTEAFF.

J is TRBJ2-7 and V is TRBV14, with 8 bases that match TRBD1. This CDR3 spans 16 amino acids. CDR1 and CDR2 from the germline V gene are SGHDN and FVKESK. V dropped 2 bases and J dropped 1; count of bases not matched to a gene: 7. The chain's CDR3 is CASSQYGQGRSYEQYF. DNA for the CDR3: TGTGCCAGCAGCCAATACGGACAGGGTAGGTCCTACGAGCAGTACTTC.

This chain links TRBV19 with TRBJ1-1; TRBD1 aligns across 8 bases. The J segment lost 1 base and the V segment lost 8 bases, leaving 3 bases of the junction unmatched. CDR1 is LNHDA, CDR2 SQIVND, per germline (reference sequence). There are 13 residues in the CDR3. The CDR3 nucleotides are TGTGCCAGTGCGACAGGGGAGAACACTGAAGCTTTCTTT. It encodes CASATGENTEAFF.

This chain connects TRBV27 to TRBJ2-7; no reliable D call. The germline CDR1 and CDR2 sequences are MNHEY and SMNVEV (reference sequence). V lost 2 bases and J 4 bases, leaving 9 bases between the germline ends. The CDR3 consists of 13 residues. CDR3: CASSLLTGYEQYF. CDR3 in DNA: TGTGCCAGCAGTTTACTGACCGGGTACGAGCAGTACTTC.

The rearrangement joins TRBV30 to TRBJ1-4, with D unresolved. The CDR3 has 15 residues. V lost 0 bases and J lost 5, with 13 bases in between. Looked up from germline, CDR1 is GTSNPN and CDR2 is SVGIG (reference sequence). In DNA, the CDR3 is TGTGCCTGGAGTGTTCAGCAACGGGTGAATGAAAAACTGTTTTTT. Its translation is CAWSVQQRVNEKLFF.

This chain joins TRBV7-9 and TRBJ1-2, with TRBD1 matching 9 bases. This CDR3 has 14 amino acids. V lost 1 base and J lost 8; bases outside the gene matches: 5. The germline V gene encodes CDR1 SEHNR and CDR2 FQNEAQ (reference sequence). The CDR3 DNA reads as TGTGCCAGCAGCTTAGACCACAGGGGGCAAGGCTACACCTTC. Translation gives CASSLDHRGQGYTF.

This chain connects TRBV7-2 to TRBJ2-3; 11 bases are shared with TRBD2. The ends lost 5 bases at V and 6 bases at J; junction bases unmatched: 13. Per the germline V gene, CDR1 is SGHTA and CDR2 is FQGNSA. This CDR3 spans 17 amino acids. CDR3 sequence (DNA): TGTGCCAGCAGCAGACTGGCTAGCGGGGGGTCCTTGGATACGCAGTATTTT. It encodes CASSRLASGGSLDTQYF.

This sequence joins TRBV14 and TRBJ2-5, with 13 bases lining up with TRBD2. The ends lost 1 base at V and 3 bases at J; junction bases unmatched: 11. This CDR3 is built from 19 residues. Germline V gene lookup returns CDR1 SGHDN and CDR2 FVKESK. The CDR3 DNA reads as TGTGCCAGCAGCCAAGGAAGTGGACTAGCGGGAGACTCAAAAGAGACCCAGTACTTC. It specifies CASSQGSGLAGDSKETQYF.

V gene TRBV9 combines with J gene TRBJ1-6; 7 bases fit TRBD1. V was clipped by 4 bases and J by 5 bases; unmatched bases: 9. CDR3 length: 16 amino acids. Germline V gene sequence: CDR1 SGDLS, CDR2 YYNGEE. CDR3 in amino acids: CASSFSRQGDNSPLHF. As DNA, the CDR3 is TGTGCCAGCAGCTTCAGCCGACAGGGAGATAATTCACCCCTCCACTTT.

The chain carries TRBV5-4 and TRBJ1-6; tentative D call: TRBD1 (5 bases). CDR1 is SGHNT and CDR2 is YYREEE in the germline V gene (reference sequence). V gave up 4 bases and J gave up 9 bases, with 20 bases separating them. There are 16 residues in the CDR3. CDR3 amino acids: CASSPGGDRAFSPLHF. For the CDR3, the DNA is TGTGCCAGCAGCCCGGGGGGAGACCGCGCGTTTTCACCCCTCCACTTT. Using reference TRBV5-4 and TRBJ1-6 for the parts outside the CDR3, the full variable domain is ETGVTQSPTHLIKTRGQQVTLRCSSQSGHNTVSWYQQALGQGPQFIFQYYREEENGRGNFPPRFSGLQFPNYSSELNVNALELDDSALYLCASSPGGDRAFSPLHFGNGTRLTVT.